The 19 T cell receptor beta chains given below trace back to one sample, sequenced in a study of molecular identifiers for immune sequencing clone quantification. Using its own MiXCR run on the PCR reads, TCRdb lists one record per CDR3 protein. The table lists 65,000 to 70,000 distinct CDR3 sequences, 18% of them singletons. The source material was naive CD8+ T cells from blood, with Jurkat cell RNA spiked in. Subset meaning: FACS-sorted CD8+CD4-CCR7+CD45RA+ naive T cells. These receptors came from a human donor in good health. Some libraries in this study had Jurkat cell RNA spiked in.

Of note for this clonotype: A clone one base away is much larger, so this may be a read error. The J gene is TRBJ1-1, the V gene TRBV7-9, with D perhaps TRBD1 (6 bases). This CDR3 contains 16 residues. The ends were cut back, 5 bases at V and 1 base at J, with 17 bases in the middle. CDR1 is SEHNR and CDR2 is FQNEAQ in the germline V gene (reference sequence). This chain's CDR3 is CASSNSGGAGNTEAFF. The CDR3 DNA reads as TGTGCCAGCAGCAATTCGGGGGGGGCAGGGAACACTGAAGCTTTCTTT. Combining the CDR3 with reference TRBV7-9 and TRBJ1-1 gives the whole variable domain DTGVSQNPRHKITKRGQNVTFRCDPISEHNRLYWYRQTLGQGPEFLTYFQNEAQLEKSRLLSDRFSAERPKGSFSTLEIQRTEQGDSAMYLCASSNSGGAGNTEAFFGQGTRLTVV.

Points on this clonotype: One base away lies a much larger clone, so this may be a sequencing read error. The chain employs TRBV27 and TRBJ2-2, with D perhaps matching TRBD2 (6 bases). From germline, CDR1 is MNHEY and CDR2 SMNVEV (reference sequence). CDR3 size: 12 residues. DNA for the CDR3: TGTGCCAGCAGTAGGAACACCGGGGGGCTGTTTTTT. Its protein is CASSRNTGGLFF.

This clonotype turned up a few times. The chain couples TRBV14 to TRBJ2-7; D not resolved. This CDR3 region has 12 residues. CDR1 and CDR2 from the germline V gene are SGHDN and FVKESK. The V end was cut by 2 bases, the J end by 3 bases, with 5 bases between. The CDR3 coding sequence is TGTGCCAGCAGCCAATATGGCTACGAGCAGTACTTC. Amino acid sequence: CASSQYGYEQYF.

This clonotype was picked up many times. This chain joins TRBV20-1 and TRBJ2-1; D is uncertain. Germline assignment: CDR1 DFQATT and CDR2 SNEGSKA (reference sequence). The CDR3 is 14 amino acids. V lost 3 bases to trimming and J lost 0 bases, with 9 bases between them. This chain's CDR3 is CSASSQSSYNEQFF. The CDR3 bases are TGCAGTGCTAGTTCCCAAAGCTCCTACAATGAGCAGTTCTTC.

DNA of the CDR3: TGTGCCAGCAGTTTATTAGGCAAGAATAATTCACCCCTCCACTTT. It codes for CASSLLGKNNSPLHF. J is TRBJ1-6 and V is TRBV27; no firm D call. The V end lost 1 base, the J end lost 5 bases, and 9 bases lay between the germline ends. Germline lookup yields CDR1 MNHEY and CDR2 SMNVEV (reference sequence). This CDR3 is built from 15 residues.

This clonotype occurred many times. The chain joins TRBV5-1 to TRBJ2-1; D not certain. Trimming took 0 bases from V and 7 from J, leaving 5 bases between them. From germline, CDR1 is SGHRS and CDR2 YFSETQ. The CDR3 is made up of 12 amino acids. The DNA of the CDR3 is TGCGCCAGCAGCTTGGCCTTTAATGAGCAGTTCTTC. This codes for CASSLAFNEQFF.

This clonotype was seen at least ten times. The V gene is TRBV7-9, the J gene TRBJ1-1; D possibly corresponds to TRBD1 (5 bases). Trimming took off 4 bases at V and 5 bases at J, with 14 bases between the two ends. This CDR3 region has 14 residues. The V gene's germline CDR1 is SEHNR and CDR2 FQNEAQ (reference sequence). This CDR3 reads CASSSPLRETEAFF. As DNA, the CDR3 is TGTGCCAGCAGCTCGCCCCTCAGGGAGACTGAAGCTTTCTTT.

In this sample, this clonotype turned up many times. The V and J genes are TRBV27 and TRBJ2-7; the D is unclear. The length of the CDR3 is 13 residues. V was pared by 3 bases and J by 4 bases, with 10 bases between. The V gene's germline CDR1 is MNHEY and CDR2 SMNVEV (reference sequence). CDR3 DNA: TGTGCCAGCAGTTTTGGCCCCGCGTACGAGCAGTACTTC. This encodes CASSFGPAYEQYF.

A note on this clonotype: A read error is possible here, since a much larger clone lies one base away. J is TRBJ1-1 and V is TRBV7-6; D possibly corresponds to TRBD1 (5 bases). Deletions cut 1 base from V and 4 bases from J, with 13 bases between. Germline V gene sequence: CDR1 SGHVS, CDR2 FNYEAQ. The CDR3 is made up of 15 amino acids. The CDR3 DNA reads TGTGCCAGCAGCTTAGGCCGGGGCAGTTCCACTGAAGCTTTCTTT. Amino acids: CASSLGRGSSTEAFF.

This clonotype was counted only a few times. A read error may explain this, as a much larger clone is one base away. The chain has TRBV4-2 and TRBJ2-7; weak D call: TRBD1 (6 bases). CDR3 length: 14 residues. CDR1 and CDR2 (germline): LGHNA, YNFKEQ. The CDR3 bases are TGTGCCGGCAGCCAAGAAGGGACAACCTACGAGCAGTACTTC. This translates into CAGSQEGTTYEQYF.

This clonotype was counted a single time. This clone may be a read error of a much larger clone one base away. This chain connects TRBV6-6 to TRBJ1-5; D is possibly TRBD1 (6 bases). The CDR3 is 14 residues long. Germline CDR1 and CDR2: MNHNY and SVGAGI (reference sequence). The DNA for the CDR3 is TGTGCCAGCAGTTACGAGGACAGCATTTGGCCCCAGCAGTTT. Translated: CASSYEDSIWPQQF.

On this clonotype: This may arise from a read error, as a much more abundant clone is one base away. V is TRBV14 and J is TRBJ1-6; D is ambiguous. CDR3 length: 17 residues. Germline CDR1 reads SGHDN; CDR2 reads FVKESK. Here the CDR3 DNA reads TGTGCCAGCAGCCAACGATCGACGGGCTCCCATAATTCACCCCTCCACTTT. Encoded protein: CASSQRSTGSHNSPLHF.

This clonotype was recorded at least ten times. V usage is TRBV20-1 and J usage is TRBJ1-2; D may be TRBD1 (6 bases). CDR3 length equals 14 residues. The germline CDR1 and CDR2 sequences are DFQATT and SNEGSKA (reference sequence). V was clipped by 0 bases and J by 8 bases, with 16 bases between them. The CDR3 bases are TGCAGTGCTAGAGATCCAGACAGGCCATGGGGCTACACCTTC. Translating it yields CSARDPDRPWGYTF.

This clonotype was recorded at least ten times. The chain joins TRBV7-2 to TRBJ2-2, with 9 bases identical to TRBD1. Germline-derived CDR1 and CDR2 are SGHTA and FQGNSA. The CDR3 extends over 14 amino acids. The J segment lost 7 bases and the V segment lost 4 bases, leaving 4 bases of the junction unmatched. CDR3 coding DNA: TGTGCCAGCAGCTCCGGACAGGGGATCGGGGAGCTGTTTTTT. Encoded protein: CASSSGQGIGELFF.

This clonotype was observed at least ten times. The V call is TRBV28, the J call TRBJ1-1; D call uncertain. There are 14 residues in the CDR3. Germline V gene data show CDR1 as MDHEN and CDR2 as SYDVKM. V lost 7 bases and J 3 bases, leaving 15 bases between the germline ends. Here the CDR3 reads CASTPVGEYTEAFF. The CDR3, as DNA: TGTGCCAGCACCCCGGTGGGTGAATACACTGAAGCTTTCTTT.

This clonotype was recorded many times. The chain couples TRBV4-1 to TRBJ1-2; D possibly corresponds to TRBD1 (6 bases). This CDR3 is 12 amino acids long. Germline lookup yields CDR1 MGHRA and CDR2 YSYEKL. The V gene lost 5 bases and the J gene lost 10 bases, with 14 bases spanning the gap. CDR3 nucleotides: TGCGCCAGCAGCAAAGGGACAAGTACCTACACCTTC. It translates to CASSKGTSTYTF.

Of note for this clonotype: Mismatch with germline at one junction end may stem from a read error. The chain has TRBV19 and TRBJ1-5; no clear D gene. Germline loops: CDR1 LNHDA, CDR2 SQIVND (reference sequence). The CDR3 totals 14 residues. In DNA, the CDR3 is TGTGCTAGTAGTCCTTCGCTCCTCAGTGAGCCCCAGCATTTT. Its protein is CASSPSLLSEPQHF.

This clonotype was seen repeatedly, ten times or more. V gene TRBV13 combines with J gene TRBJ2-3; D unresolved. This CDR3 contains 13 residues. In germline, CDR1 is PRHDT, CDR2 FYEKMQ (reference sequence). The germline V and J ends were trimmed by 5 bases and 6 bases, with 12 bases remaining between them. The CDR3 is CASSLGSGDTQYF. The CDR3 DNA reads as TGTGCCAGCAGCCTGGGTTCCGGGGATACGCAGTATTTT.

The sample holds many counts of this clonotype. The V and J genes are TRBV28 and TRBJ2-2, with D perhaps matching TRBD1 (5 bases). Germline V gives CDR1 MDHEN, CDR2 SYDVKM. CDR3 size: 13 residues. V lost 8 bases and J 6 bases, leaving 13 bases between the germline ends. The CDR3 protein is CASRKGMAGELFF. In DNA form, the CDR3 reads TGTGCCAGCCGAAAGGGGATGGCCGGGGAGCTGTTTTTT. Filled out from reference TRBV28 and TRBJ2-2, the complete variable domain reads DVKVTQSSRYLVKRTGEKVFLECVQDMDHENMFWYRQDPGLGLRLIYFSYDVKMKEKGDIPEGYSVSREKKERFSLILESASTNQTSMYLCASRKGMAGELFFGEGSRLTVL.